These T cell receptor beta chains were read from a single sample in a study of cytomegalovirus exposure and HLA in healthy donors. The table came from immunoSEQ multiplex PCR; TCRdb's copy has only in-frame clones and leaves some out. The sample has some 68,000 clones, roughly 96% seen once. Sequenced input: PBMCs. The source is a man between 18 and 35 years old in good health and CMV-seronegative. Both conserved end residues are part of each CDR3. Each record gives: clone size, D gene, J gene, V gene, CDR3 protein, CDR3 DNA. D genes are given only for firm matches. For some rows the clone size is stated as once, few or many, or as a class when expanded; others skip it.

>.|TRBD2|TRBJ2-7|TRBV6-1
CASSEALGGAQEQYF
TGTGCCAGCAGTGAAGCGCTGGGAGGGGCCCAGGAGCAGTACTTC
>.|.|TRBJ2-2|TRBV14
CASSSTGTNTGELFF
TGTGCCAGCAGCTCGACAGGCACGAACACCGGGGAGCTGTTTTTT
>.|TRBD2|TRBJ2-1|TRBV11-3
CASSSTSGGSYNEQFF
TGTGCCAGCAGCTCGACTAGCGGGGGATCCTACAATGAGCAGTTCTTC
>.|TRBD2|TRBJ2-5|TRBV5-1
CASSSGSWQETQYF
TGCGCCAGCAGCAGCGGGAGCTGGCAAGAGACCCAGTACTTC
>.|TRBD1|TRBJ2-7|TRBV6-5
CASNLRDRPYEQYF
TGTGCCAGCAACCTCCGGGACAGGCCCTACGAGCAGTACTTC
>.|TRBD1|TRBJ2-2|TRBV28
CASSPPPGQGKGGELFF
TGTGCCAGCAGTCCCCCACCGGGACAGGGAAAGGGCGGGGAGCTGTTTTTT
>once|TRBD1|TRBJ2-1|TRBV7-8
CASSPETGGSYNEQFF
TGTGCCAGCAGCCCCGAGACAGGGGGCTCCTACAATGAGCAGTTCTTC
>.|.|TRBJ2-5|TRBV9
CASSVDPGEETQYF
TGTGCCAGCAGCGTAGACCCAGGGGAGGAGACCCAGTACTTC
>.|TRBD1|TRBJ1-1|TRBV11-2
CASSLGQGSTEAFF
TGTGCCAGCAGCTTGGGACAGGGGAGCACTGAAGCTTTCTTT
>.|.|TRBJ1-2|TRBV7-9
CASSWQEGAYGYTF
TGTGCCAGCAGCTGGCAGGAAGGGGCCTATGGCTACACCTTC
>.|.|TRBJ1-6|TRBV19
CASSFGGNSPLHF
TGTGCCAGTTCCTTCGGGGGTAATTCACCCCTCCACTTT